Below, 27 T cell receptor beta chains from the same sample are listed, as sequenced in a study of T cell responses to AZD1222 COVID-19 vaccine. Repertoires were generated with immunoSEQ multiplex PCR, while TCRdb's copy carries only in-frame clones and drops some. The sample lists about 180,000 clones; around 90% were seen once. The sequenced sample was peripheral blood, obtained 28 days after the second AZD1222 dose. The receptor set was obtained from an adult who received the AZD1222 COVID-19 vaccine.

The rearrangement uses TRBV21-1 and TRBJ2-1; no check of the table's D call, TRBD2, against the DNA was made. TRBV21-1 constitutes a pseudogene. This CDR3 has 15 residues. The CDR3 is CASSKELAGVNEQFF. The CDR3 DNA follows: TGTGCCAGCAGCAAAGAACTAGCGGGAGTCAATGAGCAGTTCTTC.

This clone was recorded once. The chain uses TRBV3-1 (or the pseudogene TRBV3-2) and TRBJ2-5; 10 positions match TRBD2. The CDR3 extends over 18 amino acids. Germline CDR1 LGHDT, CDR2 YNNKEL (reference sequence). The junction had 12 bases not matched to a gene; V was cut back by 0 bases and J by 5 bases. CDR3 region: CASSQEMSGRADLETQYF. The CDR3 DNA follows: TGTGCCAGCAGCCAAGAAATGAGCGGGAGGGCCGATTTGGAGACCCAGTACTTC.

This chain connects TRBV7-2 to TRBJ1-1; 7 bases are shared with TRBD1. After removal of 1 base from V and 0 bases from J, the junction contained 5 bases not matched to a gene. The CDR3 covers 16 residues. The germline V gene encodes CDR1 SGHTA and CDR2 FQGNSA. CDR3 loop: CASSLDPGQLNTEAFF. CDR3 bases: TGTGCCAGCAGCTTAGATCCGGGACAGTTGAACACTGAAGCTTTCTTT.

This chain links TRBV23-1 with TRBJ2-4, with D perhaps matching TRBD1 or TRBD2 (5 bases each). TRBV23-1 counts as an open reading frame of uncertain function. Trimming removed 6 bases from V and 0 bases from J, with 15 bases in between. The CDR3 has 16 amino acids. The CDR3 protein is CASRDTGPKAKNIQYF. The CDR3 DNA reads TGCGCCAGCAGGGACACGGGGCCGAAAGCCAAAAACATTCAGTACTTC.

The CDR3 DNA is TGTGCCAGTTCCCGACAGGGAATACTTAATGAGCAGTTCTTC. Its protein is CASSRQGILNEQFF. This rearrangement joins TRBV19 to TRBJ2-1; 7 nucleotides agree with TRBD1. The junction had 11 bases not matched to a gene; V was cut back by 8 bases and J by 7 bases. From germline, CDR1 is LNHDA and CDR2 SQIVND (reference sequence). The CDR3 has 14 residues.

The rearrangement links TRBV9 to TRBJ2-5; TRBD2 aligns across 10 bases. Germline V gene lookup returns CDR1 SGDLS and CDR2 YYNGEE. V shed 3 bases, J shed 5 bases, and the junction held 7 bases outside the gene matches. The CDR3 runs 15 residues. The CDR3 DNA follows: TGTGCCAGCAGCGAAAGCGGGGGGGCCGAGGAGACCCAGTACTTC. Residues: CASSESGGAEETQYF.

The V call is TRBV6-2 or TRBV6-3, the J call TRBJ2-5; D gene ambiguous. The CDR3 contains 15 residues. The V gene's germline CDR1 is MNHEY and CDR2 SVGEGT. V was shortened by 5 bases and J by 4 bases, with 17 bases between the two germline ends. The CDR3 region is CASSRIGNSGETQYF. The CDR3 DNA reads TGTGCCAGCAGTCGCATAGGGAACTCCGGAGAGACCCAGTACTTC.

The V and J genes are TRBV28 and TRBJ2-7; TRBD1 aligns across 12 bases. The junction had 8 bases not matched to a gene; V was cut back by 6 bases and J by 5 bases. This CDR3 is 15 amino acids long. Germline V lookup: CDR1 MDHEN, CDR2 SYDVKM. The CDR3 DNA follows: TGTGCCAGCAGCCCACCGGGACAGGGGGCCAACGAGCAGTACTTC. The encoded protein is CASSPPGQGANEQYF. The full variable domain, its missing parts supplied by reference TRBV28 and TRBJ2-7, is DVKVTQSSRYLVKRTGEKVFLECVQDMDHENMFWYRQDPGLGLRLIYFSYDVKMKEKGDIPEGYSVSREKKERFSLILESASTNQTSMYLCASSPPGQGANEQYFGPGTRLTVT.

This clone has a single count. This sequence joins TRBV5-1 and TRBJ1-1; D call uncertain. Germline V gene data show CDR1 as SGHRS and CDR2 as YFSETQ. The CDR3 is 18 residues long. V was clipped by 4 bases and J by 1 base, with 23 bases between them. In DNA, the CDR3 is TGCGCCAGCAGCAAAACGGGCGGGGAATTTGTTGGGAACACTGAAGCTTTCTTT. It codes for CASSKTGGEFVGNTEAFF.

The V and J genes are TRBV27 and TRBJ2-7; 12 bases map to TRBD2. CDR1 MNHEY and CDR2 SMNVEV come from the germline V gene (reference sequence). V was clipped by 7 bases and J by 0 bases; unmatched bases: 4. CDR3 length: 15 residues. The CDR3 region is CASTRTSGTSYEQYF. The CDR3 bases are TGTGCCAGCACCCGGACTAGCGGGACCTCCTACGAGCAGTACTTC.

This sequence joins TRBV7-2 and TRBJ1-2; 8 bases match TRBD1. The CDR3 runs to 14 residues. Germline V gene lookup returns CDR1 SGHTA and CDR2 FQGNSA. After removal of 4 bases from V and 0 bases from J, the junction contained 1 base not matched to a gene. CDR3 in DNA: TGTGCCAGCAGCTCGGACAGGGCTAACTATGGCTACACCTTC. As protein: CASSSDRANYGYTF.

This clone was seen a handful of times. The J gene is TRBJ2-1, the V gene TRBV2; perhaps TRBD2 as D (5 bases). CDR3 length: 12 amino acids. Per the germline V gene, CDR1 is SNHLY and CDR2 is FYNNEI. V lost 8 bases to trimming and J lost 16 bases, with 21 bases between them. DNA for the CDR3: TGTGCCAGCTCTTGGGTACCGGGGAAGGGATTCTTC. As protein: CASSWVPGKGFF.

J is TRBJ2-5 and V is TRBV6-1; 9 bases line up with TRBD2. CDR3 size: 16 residues. From germline, CDR1 is MNHNS and CDR2 SASEGT. V was clipped by 1 base and J by 4 bases; unmatched bases: 7. In DNA form, the CDR3 reads TGTGCCAGCAGTGAAGATAGGCGGGAGGGGCTAGAGACCCAGTACTTC. Translation: CASSEDRREGLETQYF.

The chain has TRBV11-2 and TRBJ2-7, with TRBD2 identical over 9 bases. The CDR3 extends over 15 amino acids. Germline lookup yields CDR1 SGHAT and CDR2 FQNNGV. With 5 bases clipped from V and 2 bases from J, the junction kept 7 bases outside the gene matches. CDR3 coding DNA: TGTGCCAGCAGCCCCGGGACTAGCCAAACCTACGAGCAGTACTTC. Residues: CASSPGTSQTYEQYF.

This clone was seen once. The genes are TRBV6-5 and TRBJ2-7; 11 bases match TRBD2. The CDR3 spans 13 residues. Germline CDR1 MNHEY, CDR2 SVGAGI. With 4 bases clipped from V and 12 bases from J, the junction kept 8 bases outside the gene matches. In nucleotides, the CDR3 is TGTGCCAGCAGTTCAGATAGCGGGAGGGCCCCGTACTTC. This sequence encodes CASSSDSGRAPYF.

This clone was seen a single time. The rearrangement uses TRBV28 and TRBJ1-3; TRBD1 agrees at 7 bases. J was trimmed by 0 bases and V by 3 bases; bases with no gene match: 5. There are 16 residues in the CDR3. The germline V gene encodes CDR1 MDHEN and CDR2 SYDVKM. The DNA for the CDR3 is TGTGCCAGCAGTTTGGGAGGGGGCAACTCTGGAAACACCATATATTTT. This encodes CASSLGGGNSGNTIYF.

This clone was counted between two and nine times. This chain connects TRBV19 to TRBJ1-3; D unclear. The ends were cut back, 7 bases at V and 1 base at J, with 20 bases in the middle. Germline assignment: CDR1 LNHDA and CDR2 SQIVND (reference sequence). This CDR3 comprises 17 residues. The CDR3 DNA sequence: TGTGCCAGTAAGGATCGGGTAAGAAGGACTTCTGGAAACACCATATATTTT. This gives the protein CASKDRVRRTSGNTIYF.

The V gene is TRBV10-1, the J gene TRBJ1-1; the D gene is possibly TRBD1 (5 bases). This CDR3 comprises 14 residues. V dropped 0 bases and J dropped 1 base, with 6 bases sitting between them. Germline V CDR1 and CDR2: WNHNN, SYGVQD (reference sequence). In DNA form, the CDR3 reads TGCGCCAGCAGTGAGTCCACAGGGAACACTGAAGCTTTCTTT. Residues: CASSESTGNTEAFF.

The CDR3 region has the DNA TGTGCCAGCAGCTTTATTTCGGCTAGCGGGCTTCAGGGGACCCAGTACTTC. Encoded protein: CASSFISASGLQGTQYF. The chain employs TRBV11-3 and TRBJ2-5; TRBD2 aligns across 8 bases. With 3 bases clipped from V and 7 bases from J, the junction kept 16 bases outside the gene matches. Germline-derived CDR1 and CDR2 are SGHNT and YENEEA. The CDR3 extends over 17 amino acids.

As for this clone: A junction boundary mismatches the germline segment, possibly from a read error. V gene TRBV11-2 combines with J gene TRBJ1-1; TRBD1 agrees at 12 bases. CDR3 length: 16 amino acids. Looked up from germline, CDR1 is SGHAT and CDR2 is FQNNGV. The CDR3 region is CASSSLGTGGASGRGF. The DNA for the CDR3 is TGTGCCAGCAGCTCCCTCGGGACAGGGGGCGCATCGGGACGGGGATTT.

The V and J genes are TRBV3-1 (or the pseudogene TRBV3-2) and TRBJ2-1; no clear D gene. The CDR3 is 18 residues long. V gave up 2 bases and J gave up 0 bases, with 17 bases separating them. Germline CDR1 and CDR2: LGHDT and YNNKEL (reference sequence). CDR3 in amino acids: CASSQPSRQWSSYNEQFF. CDR3 nucleotides: TGTGCCAGCAGCCAACCCTCAAGGCAATGGAGCTCCTACAATGAGCAGTTCTTC.

This chain joins TRBV29-1 and TRBJ1-6, with D possibly TRBD1 on 5 matching bases. The CDR3 spans 13 residues. Trimming stripped 4 bases from V and 8 bases from J, with 12 bases between. Germline V lookup: CDR1 SQVTM, CDR2 ANQGSEA. CDR3 residues: CSVVRGVHSPLHF. The CDR3 DNA reads TGCAGCGTTGTTCGGGGGGTTCATTCACCCCTCCACTTT.

V is TRBV9 and J is TRBJ2-1; 7 nucleotides agree with TRBD1. The CDR3 is 15 residues long. V shed 5 bases, J shed 2 bases, and the junction held 7 bases outside the gene matches. Germline V gene data show CDR1 as SGDLS and CDR2 as YYNGEE. CDR3 bases: TGTGCCAGCAGTCAGGGGGACCCTGCCTACAATGAGCAGTTCTTC. This translates into CASSQGDPAYNEQFF. The full variable domain, its missing parts supplied by reference TRBV9 and TRBJ2-1, is DSGVTQTPKHLITATGQRVTLRCSPRSGDLSVYWYQQSLDQGLQFLIQYYNGEERAKGNILERFSAQQFPDLHSELNLSSLELGDSALYFCASSQGDPAYNEQFFGPGTRLTVL.

The chain couples TRBV9 to TRBJ2-1, with TRBD2 matching over 10 bases. The CDR3 has 19 residues. Germline assignment: CDR1 SGDLS and CDR2 YYNGEE. With 3 bases clipped from V and 0 bases from J, the junction kept 12 bases outside the gene matches. The CDR3 spells CASSGGLAGGERSYNEQFF. Written as DNA, the CDR3 is TGTGCCAGCAGCGGAGGATTAGCGGGGGGCGAACGCTCCTACAATGAGCAGTTCTTC.

The chain is built from TRBV2 and TRBJ1-1; D gene ambiguous. Trimming removed 6 bases at V and 0 bases at J, with 8 bases between. Per germline, CDR1 SNHLY and CDR2 FYNNEI. The CDR3 covers 13 residues. The CDR3 DNA reads as TGTGCCAGCAGGTGGGAGTTGAACACTGAAGCTTTCTTT. It codes for CASRWELNTEAFF.

This clone is a singleton in its sample. The chain employs TRBV18 and TRBJ2-7; 7 bases agree with TRBD2. The V gene's germline CDR1 is KGHSH and CDR2 LQKENI. Trimming removed 3 bases from V and 0 bases from J; junction bases left unmatched: 2. The CDR3 has 14 residues. The CDR3 nucleotides are TGTGCCAGCTCACCGGGAGGGAGCTCCTACGAGCAGTACTTC. Residues: CASSPGGSSYEQYF.

The chain combines TRBV18 with TRBJ1-4; possibly TRBD1 for D (5 bases). Germline lookup yields CDR1 KGHSH and CDR2 LQKENI. V was clipped by 6 bases and J by 3 bases, with 14 bases between them. The CDR3 is made up of 15 amino acids. The CDR3 sequence: CASSDLQGANEKLFF. As DNA, the CDR3 is TGTGCCAGCTCCGACCTCCAGGGCGCTAATGAAAAACTGTTTTTT.